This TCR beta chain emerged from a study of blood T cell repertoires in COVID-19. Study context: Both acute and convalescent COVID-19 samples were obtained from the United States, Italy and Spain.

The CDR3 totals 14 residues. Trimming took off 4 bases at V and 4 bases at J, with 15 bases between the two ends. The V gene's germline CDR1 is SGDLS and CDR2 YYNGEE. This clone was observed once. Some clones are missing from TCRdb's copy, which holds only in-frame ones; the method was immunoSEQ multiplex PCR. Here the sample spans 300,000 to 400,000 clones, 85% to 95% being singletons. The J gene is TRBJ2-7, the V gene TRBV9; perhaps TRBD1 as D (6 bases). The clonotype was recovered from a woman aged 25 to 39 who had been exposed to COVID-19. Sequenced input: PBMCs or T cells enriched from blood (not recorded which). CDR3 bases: TGTGCCAGCAGCCCTCAACAGGGTCCGTACGAGCAGTACTTC. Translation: CASSPQQGPYEQYF.